Presented here are 15 T cell receptor beta chains from one specimen sequenced in a study of Ad26.COV2.S vaccination and SARS-CoV-2 variants. Data came from immunoSEQ multiplex PCR; TCRdb stores just in-frame clones and leaves some out. The table records a few hundred thousand clones, 87% of them present only once. The treatment is: some 20 received Ad26.COV2.S at low or high dose, single or two shots; several received placebo; per-sample allocation not given. The samples date from day 63 after the first vaccine or placebo injection. Specimen: peripheral blood, collected in a trial of Ad26.COV2.S vaccine versus placebo. These receptors originate from a person aged 18 to 65 who received the Ad26.COV2.S COVID-19 vaccine or a placebo.

The chain couples TRBV19 to TRBJ1-2, with 7 bases identical to TRBD1. CDR1 and CDR2 from the germline V gene are LNHDA and SQIVND (reference sequence). The CDR3 sequence is 13 residues long. With V trimmed by 8 bases and J by 1 base, 4 bases remained unmatched. The CDR3 loop is CASSNRGNYGYTF. As DNA, the CDR3 is TGTGCCAGTTCTAACAGGGGTAACTATGGCTACACCTTC.

Written as DNA, the CDR3 is TGCGCCAGCAGCTTGGCCTCGAGCGAGACCCAGTACTTC. Translation gives CASSLASSETQYF. J is TRBJ2-5 and V is TRBV5-1; D ambiguous. Germline loops: CDR1 SGHRS, CDR2 YFSETQ. The CDR3 is 13 residues long. Deletions cut 0 bases from V and 5 bases from J, with 8 bases between.

This clone was detected once. The chain has TRBV19 and TRBJ1-1; tentative D call: TRBD1 (5 bases). Trimming removed 3 bases at V and 5 bases at J, with 16 bases between. The germline V gene encodes CDR1 LNHDA and CDR2 SQIVND (reference sequence). The CDR3 runs 15 residues. The CDR3 DNA sequence: TGTGCCAGTAGTATGGTCGGGCAGGGAGGTACTGAAGCTTTCTTT. It codes for CASSMVGQGGTEAFF. Variable domain in full (rest from reference TRBV19 and TRBJ1-1): DGGITQSPKYLFRKEGQNVTLSCEQNLNHDAMYWYRQDPGQGLRLIYYSQIVNDFQKGDIAEGYSVSREKKESFPLTVTSAQKNPTAFYLCASSMVGQGGTEAFFGQGTRLTVV.

The chain uses TRBV27 and TRBJ2-5; D unresolved. From germline, CDR1 is MNHEY and CDR2 SMNVEV (reference sequence). The CDR3 runs 13 residues. Trimming stripped 4 bases from V and 0 bases from J, with 6 bases between. The CDR3 bases are TGTGCCAGCAGTTCGGCTTACCAAGAGACCCAGTACTTC. This sequence encodes CASSSAYQETQYF.

This chain joins TRBV6-5 and TRBJ1-2; no reliable D call. This CDR3 is 15 amino acids long. The germline V gene encodes CDR1 MNHEY and CDR2 SVGAGI. As DNA, the CDR3 is TGTGCGGGTCTGAGTCGCCTACCCCCAAGCGGAGGCTACACCTTC. Its translation is CAGLSRLPPSGGYTF.

This chain uses TRBV28 with TRBJ1-5; D gene ambiguous. The CDR3 runs 14 residues. V lost 6 bases and J lost 4, with 13 bases in between. Germline lookup yields CDR1 MDHEN and CDR2 SYDVKM. The CDR3 DNA sequence: TGTGCCAGCAGCCTCCCGGTGGGGAATCAGCCCCAGCATTTT. The encoded protein is CASSLPVGNQPQHF.

This clone was counted once. This CDR3 is CASSPTDTTGELFF. DNA of the CDR3: TGTGCCAGCTCACCGACGGACACCACCGGGGAGCTGTTTTTT. The V gene is TRBV18, the J gene TRBJ2-2, with D possibly TRBD1 on 5 matching bases. Germline V gene data show CDR1 as KGHSH and CDR2 as LQKENI. The CDR3 covers 14 residues. The V gene lost 3 bases and the J gene lost 4 bases, with 9 bases spanning the gap.

This chain uses TRBV5-1 with TRBJ2-3; 12 bases fit TRBD2. J lost 3 bases, V lost 4 bases, and 12 bases had no gene match. In germline, CDR1 is SGHRS, CDR2 YFSETQ. The CDR3 covers 18 residues. This chain's CDR3 is CASSPEILAGGATDTQYF. In DNA form, the CDR3 reads TGCGCCAGCAGCCCCGAAATACTAGCGGGGGGTGCAACAGATACGCAGTATTTT. Together with reference TRBV5-1 and TRBJ2-3, the CDR3 gives the full variable domain: KAGVTQTPRYLIKTRGQQVTLSCSPISGHRSVSWYQQTPGQGLQFLFEYFSETQRNKGNFPGRFSGRQFSNSRSEMNVSTLELGDSALYLCASSPEILAGGATDTQYFGPGTRLTVL.

In this sample, this clone turned up once. The chain combines TRBV4-3 with TRBJ1-1; D gene uncertain. V lost 4 bases, J lost 2 bases, and 8 bases lay in between. The CDR3 runs 13 residues. CDR1 is LGHNA and CDR2 is YSLEER in the germline V gene. The CDR3 spells CASSLTDNTEAFF. CDR3 DNA: TGCGCCAGCAGCCTAACGGACAACACTGAAGCTTTCTTT.

The V and J genes are TRBV18 and TRBJ2-3, with a tentative D call TRBD2 (5 bases). This CDR3 is 16 amino acids long. Germline CDR1 and CDR2: KGHSH and LQKENI. Trimming removed 2 bases from V and 0 bases from J, with 12 bases in between. The CDR3 nucleotides read TGTGCCAGCTCACCATTCAGGAGGATTAGCACAGATACGCAGTATTTT. Translated: CASSPFRRISTDTQYF.

The chain is built from TRBV5-1 and TRBJ2-7; 9 positions match TRBD2. V shed 0 bases, J shed 6 bases, and the junction held 7 bases outside the gene matches. The CDR3 is 15 amino acids. Germline loops: CDR1 SGHRS, CDR2 YFSETQ. CDR3 coding DNA: TGCGCCAGCAGCTTGGACCCTAGCGGGACCCGCGAGCAGTACTTC. It codes for CASSLDPSGTREQYF.

This clone was observed a handful of times. This chain uses TRBV12-3 or TRBV12-4 with TRBJ2-1, with TRBD2 matching over 7 bases. Losses at the gene ends were 7 bases for V and 8 bases for J; bases not matched to a gene: 8. CDR3 size: 13 residues. This CDR3 is CASKSGVGDEQFF. The CDR3 bases are TGTGCCAGCAAAAGCGGGGTAGGGGATGAGCAGTTCTTC.

V and J are TRBV7-9 and TRBJ2-1; maybe TRBD2 (6 bases). The CDR3 is 13 amino acids. Germline V CDR1 and CDR2: SEHNR, FQNEAQ (reference sequence). V dropped 4 bases and J dropped 4 bases, with 8 bases sitting between them. CDR3 amino acids: CASSWGVYNEQFF. CDR3 nucleotide sequence: TGTGCCAGCAGCTGGGGGGTATACAATGAGCAGTTCTTC. The entire variable domain, with the rest obtained from reference TRBV7-9 and TRBJ2-1, is as follows: DTGVSQNPRHKITKRGQNVTFRCDPISEHNRLYWYRQTLGQGPEFLTYFQNEAQLEKSRLLSDRFSAERPKGSFSTLEIQRTEQGDSAMYLCASSWGVYNEQFFGPGTRLTVL.

This chain joins TRBV12-3 or TRBV12-4 and TRBJ2-1, with a weak D call TRBD2 (5 bases). V lost 8 bases and J 7 bases, leaving 9 bases between the germline ends. The CDR3 sequence is 11 residues long. CDR3 protein: CASGGVNEQFF. CDR3 coding DNA: TGTGCCAGCGGAGGAGTTAATGAGCAGTTCTTC.

This clone was seen a single time. This chain links TRBV19 with TRBJ2-1, with D perhaps TRBD1 (5 bases). Trimming removed 3 bases from V and 6 bases from J, with 9 bases in between. Germline-derived CDR1 and CDR2 are LNHDA and SQIVND (reference sequence). The CDR3 sequence is 13 residues long. In DNA form, the CDR3 reads TGTGCCAGTAGTATCTTAGGGGTCAATGAGCAGTTCTTC. Translated, it gives CASSILGVNEQFF.